One sample yielded the 12 T cell receptor beta chains listed below, sequenced in a study of blood T cell repertoires in COVID-19. TCRdb's copy holds only in-frame clones and misses some; the assay was immunoSEQ multiplex PCR. The sample contains about 310,000 clones, around 87% of which appear only once. The sequencing sample was made of peripheral blood. The receptor source for this set is a woman aged 50 to 65 who had recovered from COVID-19.

This clone has only one observation. The chain combines TRBV10-3 with TRBJ1-2; TRBD1 aligns across 7 bases. The germline gives CDR1 ENHRY, CDR2 SYGVKD. V gave up 4 bases and J gave up 2 bases; unmatched junction bases: 7. This CDR3 contains 15 residues. This CDR3 reads CAISARQGENYGYTF. CDR3 in DNA: TGTGCCATCAGTGCCAGACAGGGTGAAAACTATGGCTACACCTTC.

This clone came up once. The chain has TRBV5-5 and TRBJ2-7; 9 nucleotides line up with TRBD1. Trimming removed 6 bases from V and 1 base from J; junction bases left unmatched: 8. Germline loops: CDR1 SGHKS, CDR2 YYEKEE (reference sequence). There are 15 residues in the CDR3. The CDR3 protein is CASTPQQGASYEQYF. The CDR3 DNA is TGTGCCAGCACCCCTCAACAGGGGGCATCCTACGAGCAGTACTTC.

This chain joins TRBV18 and TRBJ2-1; TRBD2 aligns across 7 bases. The CDR3 covers 16 residues. Trimming at V came to 2 bases and at J to 9 bases, leaving 13 bases not matched to a gene. Germline CDR1 reads KGHSH; CDR2 reads LQKENI. The DNA for the CDR3 is TGTGCCAGCTCACCAAGGGGAAAGCGGGACGGAGGTGAGCAGTTCTTC. Protein product: CASSPRGKRDGGEQFF.

This chain joins TRBV7-2 and TRBJ1-2; 7 bases fit TRBD1. The CDR3 spans 15 residues. With V trimmed by 0 bases and J by 1 base, 2 bases remained unmatched. Per the germline V gene, CDR1 is SGHTA and CDR2 is FQGNSA. The CDR3 sequence: CASSLATGDNYGYTF. The CDR3, as DNA: TGTGCCAGCAGCTTAGCTACAGGGGATAACTATGGCTACACCTTC.

This clone appeared a few times. V usage is TRBV19 and J usage is TRBJ2-7; D unresolved. Germline loops: CDR1 LNHDA, CDR2 SQIVND (reference sequence). V was trimmed by 5 bases and J by 2 bases, leaving 10 bases between them. CDR3 length: 13 amino acids. CDR3 sequence reads: CASSETPTYEQYF. DNA of the CDR3: TGTGCCAGTAGTGAGACACCTACCTACGAGCAGTACTTC.

V and J are TRBV5-4 and TRBJ2-1, with 8 bases aligning to TRBD2. The CDR3 runs 15 residues. Germline CDR1 reads SGHNT; CDR2 reads YYREEE (reference sequence). V dropped 1 base and J dropped 9; count of bases not matched to a gene: 9. Written as DNA, the CDR3 is TGTGCCAGCAGCTTGATGACGGGGGGGCCGAGTGAGCAGTTCTTC. Translated, it gives CASSLMTGGPSEQFF.

This clone is a singleton in its sample. This chain connects TRBV2 to TRBJ2-1; D gene uncertain. Trimming took off 3 bases at V and 9 bases at J, with 21 bases between the two ends. The CDR3 is 16 amino acids. In germline, CDR1 is SNHLY, CDR2 FYNNEI. The CDR3 nucleotides read TGTGCCAGCAGTGATTGGCGACTTGGAGAACGGAGTGAGCAGTTCTTC. Amino acids: CASSDWRLGERSEQFF. Complete variable domain (other parts from reference TRBV2 and TRBJ2-1): EPEVTQTPSHQVTQMGQEVILRCVPISNHLYFYWYRQILGQKVEFLVSFYNNEISEKSEIFDDQFSVERPDGSNFTLKIRSTKLEDSAMYFCASSDWRLGERSEQFFGPGTRLTVL.

The V and J genes are TRBV7-2 and TRBJ1-1; tentative D call: TRBD1 (6 bases). The CDR3 extends over 15 amino acids. Trimming removed 2 bases from V and 3 bases from J, with 13 bases in between. CDR1 and CDR2 from the germline V gene are SGHTA and FQGNSA. CDR3 sequence: CASSLSRGEYTEAFF. The DNA of the CDR3 is TGTGCCAGCAGCTTAAGCAGGGGAGAATACACTGAAGCTTTCTTT. Full variable domain (missing parts from reference TRBV7-2 and TRBJ1-1): GAGVSQSPSNKVTEKGKDVELRCDPISGHTALYWYRQSLGQGLEFLIYFQGNSAPDKSGLPSDRFSAERTGGSVSTLTIQRTQQEDSAVYLCASSLSRGEYTEAFFGQGTRLTVV.

J is TRBJ2-7 and V is TRBV11-3; 14 nucleotides agree with TRBD2. There are 14 residues in the CDR3. Germline CDR1 and CDR2: SGHNT and YENEEA. Trimming at V came to 9 bases and at J to 4 bases, leaving 5 bases not matched to a gene. The CDR3 sequence: CARGGTSGSYEQYF. The DNA for the CDR3 is TGTGCCAGGGGCGGGACTAGCGGGAGTTACGAGCAGTACTTC.

This clone was seen only once. This CDR3 is CASSPSTYNEQFF. The CDR3 DNA reads TGTGCCAGCAGCCCGAGCACTTACAATGAGCAGTTCTTC. This chain connects TRBV3-1 (or the pseudogene TRBV3-2) to TRBJ2-1; no firm D call. There are 13 residues in the CDR3. Germline V lookup: CDR1 LGHDT, CDR2 YNNKEL (reference sequence). V was shortened by 4 bases and J by 4 bases, with 8 bases between the two germline ends.

The rearrangement uses TRBV7-9 and TRBJ2-7; D may be TRBD2 (6 bases). The CDR3 covers 13 residues. Between the trimmed V and J ends, which lost 1 base and 9 bases, there was a span of 13 bases. Germline CDR1 and CDR2: SEHNR and FQNEAQ (reference sequence). The CDR3 nucleotides are TGTGCCAGCAGCTTAGGTTGGCGGGGAGGGCAGTACTTC. Its protein product is CASSLGWRGGQYF. Full variable domain (outside the CDR3, taken from reference TRBV7-9 and TRBJ2-7): DTGVSQNPRHKITKRGQNVTFRCDPISEHNRLYWYRQTLGQGPEFLTYFQNEAQLEKSRLLSDRFSAERPKGSFSTLEIQRTEQGDSAMYLCASSLGWRGGQYFGPGTRLTVT.

The chain couples TRBV9 to TRBJ2-7, with 8 bases matching TRBD1. The CDR3 extends over 17 amino acids. With 0 bases clipped from V and 0 bases from J, the junction kept 8 bases outside the gene matches. Germline V gene data show CDR1 as SGDLS and CDR2 as YYNGEE. CDR3 coding DNA: TGTGCCAGCAGCGTAGGTTTAACTGGGACAGGCTCCTACGAGCAGTACTTC. It specifies CASSVGLTGTGSYEQYF. Using reference TRBV9 and TRBJ2-7 for the parts outside the CDR3, the full variable domain is DSGVTQTPKHLITATGQRVTLRCSPRSGDLSVYWYQQSLDQGLQFLIQYYNGEERAKGNILERFSAQQFPDLHSELNLSSLELGDSALYFCASSVGLTGTGSYEQYFGPGTRLTVT.